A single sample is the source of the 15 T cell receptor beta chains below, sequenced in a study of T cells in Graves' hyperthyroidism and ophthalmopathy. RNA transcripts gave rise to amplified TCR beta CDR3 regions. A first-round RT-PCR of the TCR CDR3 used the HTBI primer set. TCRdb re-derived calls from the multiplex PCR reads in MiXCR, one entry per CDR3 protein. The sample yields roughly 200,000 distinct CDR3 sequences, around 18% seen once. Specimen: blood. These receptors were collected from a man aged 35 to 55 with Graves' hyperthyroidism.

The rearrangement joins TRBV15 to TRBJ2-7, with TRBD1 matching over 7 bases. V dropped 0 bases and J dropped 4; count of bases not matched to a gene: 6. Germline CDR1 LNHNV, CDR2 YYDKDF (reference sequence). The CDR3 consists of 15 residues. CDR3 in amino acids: CATSRDTGQIYEQYF. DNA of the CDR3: TGTGCCACCAGCAGAGACACGGGACAGATTTACGAGCAGTACTTC.

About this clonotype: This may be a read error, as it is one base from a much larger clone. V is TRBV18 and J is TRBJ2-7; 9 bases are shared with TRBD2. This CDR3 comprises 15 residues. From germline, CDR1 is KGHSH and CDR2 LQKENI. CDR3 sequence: CACSPMASGTEEQYF. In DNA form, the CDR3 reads TGTGCCTGCTCACCAATGGCTAGCGGGACAGAGGAGCAGTACTTC.

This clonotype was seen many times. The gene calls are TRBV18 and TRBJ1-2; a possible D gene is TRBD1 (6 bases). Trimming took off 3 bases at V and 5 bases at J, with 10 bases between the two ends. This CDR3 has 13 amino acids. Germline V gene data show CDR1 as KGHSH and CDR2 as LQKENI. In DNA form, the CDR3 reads TGTGCCAGCTCACCCGACCAGGGGTATGGCTACACCTTC. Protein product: CASSPDQGYGYTF.

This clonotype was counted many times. The chain's CDR3 is CAHLGDMNTEAFF. In DNA, the CDR3 is TGTGCCCATCTTGGGGATATGAACACTGAAGCTTTCTTT. The chain has TRBV28 and TRBJ1-1; D unresolved. Between the trimmed V and J ends, which lost 11 bases and 0 bases, there was a span of 13 bases. The CDR3 is 13 residues long. The germline V gene encodes CDR1 MDHEN and CDR2 SYDVKM.

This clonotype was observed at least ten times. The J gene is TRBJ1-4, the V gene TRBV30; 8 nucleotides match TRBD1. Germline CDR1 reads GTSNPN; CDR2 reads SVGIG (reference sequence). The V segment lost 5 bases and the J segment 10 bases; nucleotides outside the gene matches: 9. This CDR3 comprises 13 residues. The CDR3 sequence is CAWGNPQGGKLFF. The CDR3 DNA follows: TGTGCCTGGGGGAACCCACAGGGGGGAAAACTGTTTTTT.

The CDR3 nucleotides read TGTGCCAGTAGTATGACAGGGCTCGGCGGCTACACCTTC. Its protein is CASSMTGLGGYTF. The V call is TRBV19, the J call TRBJ1-2; 7 bases line up with TRBD1. This CDR3 contains 13 residues. V dropped 3 bases and J dropped 8; count of bases not matched to a gene: 6. CDR1 and CDR2 from the germline V gene are LNHDA and SQIVND (reference sequence).

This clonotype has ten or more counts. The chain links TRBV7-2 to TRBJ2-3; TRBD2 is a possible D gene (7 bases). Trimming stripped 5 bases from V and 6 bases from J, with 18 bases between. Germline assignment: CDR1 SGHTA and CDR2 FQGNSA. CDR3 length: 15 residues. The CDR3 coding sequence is TGTGCCAGCAGCGCCTACCGGGGGGCCCCCGATACGCAGTATTTT. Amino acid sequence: CASSAYRGAPDTQYF. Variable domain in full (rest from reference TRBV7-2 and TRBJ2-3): GAGVSQSPSNKVTEKGKDVELRCDPISGHTALYWYRQSLGQGLEFLIYFQGNSAPDKSGLPSDRFSAERTGGSVSTLTIQRTQQEDSAVYLCASSAYRGAPDTQYFGPGTRLTVL.

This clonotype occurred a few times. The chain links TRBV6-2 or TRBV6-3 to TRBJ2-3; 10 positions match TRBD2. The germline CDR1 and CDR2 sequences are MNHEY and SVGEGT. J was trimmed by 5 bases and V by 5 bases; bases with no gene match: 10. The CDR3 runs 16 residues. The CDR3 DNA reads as TGTGCCAGCAGTCTCACAGCGGGGGGGCCTAAAGATACGCAGTATTTT. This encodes CASSLTAGGPKDTQYF.

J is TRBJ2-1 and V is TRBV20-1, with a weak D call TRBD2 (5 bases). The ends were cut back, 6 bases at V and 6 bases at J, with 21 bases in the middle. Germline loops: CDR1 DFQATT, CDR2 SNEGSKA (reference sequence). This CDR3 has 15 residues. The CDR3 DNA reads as TGCAGTGCCCCTTTTTTTTGGGTGGCGGGCAATGAGCAGTTCTTC. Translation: CSAPFFWVAGNEQFF.

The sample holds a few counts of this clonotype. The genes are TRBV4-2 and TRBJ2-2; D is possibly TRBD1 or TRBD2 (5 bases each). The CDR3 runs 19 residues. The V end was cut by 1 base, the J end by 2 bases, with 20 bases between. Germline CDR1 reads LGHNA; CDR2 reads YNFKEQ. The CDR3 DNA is TGTGCCAGCAGCCAAGCCTGGGGACGGCAAGGGCGTAACACCGGGGAGCTGTTTTTT. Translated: CASSQAWGRQGRNTGELFF.

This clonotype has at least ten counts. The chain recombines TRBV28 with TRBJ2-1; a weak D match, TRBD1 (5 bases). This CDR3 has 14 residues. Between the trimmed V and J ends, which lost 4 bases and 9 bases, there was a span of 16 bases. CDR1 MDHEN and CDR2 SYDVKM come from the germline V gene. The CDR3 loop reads CASSWNHRFREQFF. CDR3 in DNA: TGTGCCAGCAGTTGGAATCACAGGTTCCGTGAGCAGTTCTTC.

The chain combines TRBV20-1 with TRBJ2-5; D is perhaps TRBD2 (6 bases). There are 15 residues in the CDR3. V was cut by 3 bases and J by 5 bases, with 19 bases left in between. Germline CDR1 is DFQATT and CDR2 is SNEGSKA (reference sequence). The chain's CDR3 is CSARGAGRIGETQYF. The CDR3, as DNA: TGCAGTGCTAGGGGAGCGGGCCGAATTGGGGAGACCCAGTACTTC.

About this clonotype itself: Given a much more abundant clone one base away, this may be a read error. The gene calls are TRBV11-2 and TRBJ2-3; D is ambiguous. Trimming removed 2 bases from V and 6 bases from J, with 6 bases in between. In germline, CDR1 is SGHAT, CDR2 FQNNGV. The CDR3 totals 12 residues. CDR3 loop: CASSLKGDTQYF. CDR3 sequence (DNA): TGTGCCAGCAGCTTAAAAGGGGATACGCAGTATTTT.

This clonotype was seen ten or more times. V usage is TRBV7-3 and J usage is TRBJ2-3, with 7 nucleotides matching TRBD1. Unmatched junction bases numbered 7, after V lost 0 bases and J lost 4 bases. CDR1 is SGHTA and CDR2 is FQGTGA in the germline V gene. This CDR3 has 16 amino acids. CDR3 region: CASSLTGQGVPDTQYF. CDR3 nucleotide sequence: TGTGCCAGCAGCTTAACTGGGCAGGGGGTTCCAGATACGCAGTATTTT.

The CDR3 nucleotides are TGTGCCAGCAGCGTATCAACTAGCGGTAACACCGGGGAGCTGTTTTTT. Protein product: CASSVSTSGNTGELFF. The chain combines TRBV9 with TRBJ2-2; 8 positions agree with TRBD2. The CDR3 contains 16 residues. Germline V gene lookup returns CDR1 SGDLS and CDR2 YYNGEE. Trimming cost V 1 base and J 2 bases; bases outside gene matches: 4.